Sequencing of this TCR beta chain was carried out in a study of control samples from healthy donors and cancer patients. This CDR3 region has 17 residues. Measured with immunoSEQ multiplex PCR; TCRdb has only the in-frame clones, and not every one. This sample has about 150,000 clones; 85% to 95% occur once, and the top ten carry over 2%. The receptor was isolated from a man aged 45-65 years in good health. The V call is TRBV12-1, the J call TRBJ2-2; no check of the table's D call, TRBD2, against the DNA was made. TRBV12-1 is labeled a pseudogene. Source material: blood. The CDR3 nucleotides are TGTGCCAGCAGCTTGGGACTAGCGGTCGAGGGGACCGGGGAGCTGTTTTTT. It codes for CASSLGLAVEGTGELFF.